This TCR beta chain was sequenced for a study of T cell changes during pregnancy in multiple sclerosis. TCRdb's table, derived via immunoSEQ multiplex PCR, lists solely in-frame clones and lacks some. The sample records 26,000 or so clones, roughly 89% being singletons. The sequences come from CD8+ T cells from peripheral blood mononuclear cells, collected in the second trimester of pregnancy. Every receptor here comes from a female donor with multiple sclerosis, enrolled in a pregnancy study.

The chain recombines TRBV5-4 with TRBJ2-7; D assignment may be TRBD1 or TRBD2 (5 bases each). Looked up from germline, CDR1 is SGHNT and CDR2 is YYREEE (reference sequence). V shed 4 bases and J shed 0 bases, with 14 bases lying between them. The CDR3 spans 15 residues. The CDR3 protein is CASSVGTEASYEQYF. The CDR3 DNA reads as TGTGCCAGCAGCGTGGGGACGGAGGCCTCCTACGAGCAGTACTTC.